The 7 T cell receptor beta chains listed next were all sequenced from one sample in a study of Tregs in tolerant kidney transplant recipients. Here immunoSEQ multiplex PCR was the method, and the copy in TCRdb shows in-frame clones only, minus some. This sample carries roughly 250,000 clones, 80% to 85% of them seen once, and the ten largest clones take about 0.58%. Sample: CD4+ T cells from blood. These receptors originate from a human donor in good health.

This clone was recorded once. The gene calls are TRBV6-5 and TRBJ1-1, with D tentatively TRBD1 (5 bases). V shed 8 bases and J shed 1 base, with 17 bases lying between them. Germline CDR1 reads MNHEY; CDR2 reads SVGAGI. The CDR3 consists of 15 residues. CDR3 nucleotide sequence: TGTGCCAGCTCTCCGTGGGGGGGTACGAACACTGAAGCTTTCTTT. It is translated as CASSPWGGTNTEAFF.

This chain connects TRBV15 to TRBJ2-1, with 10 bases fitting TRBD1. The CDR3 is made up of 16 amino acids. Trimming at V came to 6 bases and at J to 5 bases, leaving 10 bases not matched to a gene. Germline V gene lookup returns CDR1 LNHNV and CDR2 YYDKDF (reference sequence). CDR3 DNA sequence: TGTGCCACCAGACGGCTGCGGACAGGGGGAGACAATGAGCAGTTCTTC. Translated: CATRRLRTGGDNEQFF.

This CDR3 is CASSRTSASYEQYF. CDR3 bases: TGCGCCAGCAGCCGCACTAGCGCTTCCTACGAGCAGTACTTC. The chain carries TRBV4-1 and TRBJ2-7, with 7 bases aligning to TRBD2. V was clipped by 4 bases and J by 1 base; unmatched bases: 4. In germline, CDR1 is MGHRA, CDR2 YSYEKL. CDR3 length: 14 amino acids.

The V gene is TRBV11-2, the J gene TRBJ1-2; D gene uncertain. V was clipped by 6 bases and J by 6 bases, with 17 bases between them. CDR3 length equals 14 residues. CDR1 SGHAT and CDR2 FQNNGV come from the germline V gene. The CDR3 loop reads CASSSPRGAHGYTF. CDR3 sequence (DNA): TGTGCCAGCAGTTCCCCCCGCGGAGCCCATGGCTACACCTTC.

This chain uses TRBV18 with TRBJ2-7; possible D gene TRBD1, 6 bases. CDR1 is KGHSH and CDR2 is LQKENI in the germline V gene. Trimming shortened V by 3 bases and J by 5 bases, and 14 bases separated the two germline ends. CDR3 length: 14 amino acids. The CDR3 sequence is CASSPEAGAHEQYF. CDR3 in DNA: TGTGCCAGCTCACCTGAGGCAGGGGCCCACGAGCAGTACTTC.

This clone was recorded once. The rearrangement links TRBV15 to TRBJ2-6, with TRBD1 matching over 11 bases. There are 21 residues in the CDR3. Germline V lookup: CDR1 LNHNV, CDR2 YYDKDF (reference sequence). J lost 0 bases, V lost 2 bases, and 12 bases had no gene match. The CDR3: CATSRLPGAGTGGSGANVLTF. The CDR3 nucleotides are TGTGCCACCAGCAGATTACCCGGGGCTGGGACAGGGGGCTCTGGGGCCAACGTCCTGACTTTC. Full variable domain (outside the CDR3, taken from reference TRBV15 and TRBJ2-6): DAMVIQNPRYQVTQFGKPVTLSCSQTLNHNVMYWYQQKSSQAPKLLFHYYDKDFNNEADTPDNFQSRRPNTSFCFLDIRSPGLGDTAMYLCATSRLPGAGTGGSGANVLTFGAGSRLTVL.

The CDR3 spells CASSYDRGRETQYF. The CDR3 DNA follows: TGTGCCAGCAGCTACGACAGGGGGCGAGAGACCCAGTACTTC. This sequence joins TRBV5-4 and TRBJ2-5, with TRBD1 identical over 10 bases. The germline gives CDR1 SGHNT, CDR2 YYREEE (reference sequence). V was pared by 3 bases and J by 4 bases, with 3 bases of the junction left unmatched. The CDR3 is 14 residues long.